This T cell receptor (beta chain) appears in the sequencing data of a study of STAT5B mutations in CD4+ large granular lymphocyte leukemia. Buffy coats from healthy blood donors served as controls. To note about this clone: Its antigen is undetermined.

Source study methods: A productive frequency of 2.59 x 10-5 was the lowest detectable. TCRdb's table, derived via immunoSEQ multiplex PCR, lists solely in-frame clones and lacks some. Clone size and V and J calls were adopted from that table, with D and trimming inferred from the DNA. The table lists tens of thousands of clones, about four fifths of them singletons. Study results and limitations: TRBV06-family usage was enriched in top patient clones (8/27) versus controls (2/35). CD4-sorted patient repertoires seemed more clonal than healthy CD4+ repertoires.

J gave up 5 bases and V 5 bases, and 4 bases lay outside the gene matches. CDR1 and CDR2 from the germline V gene are KGHSH and LQKENI. The CDR3 covers 14 residues. The clonotype originates from a human donor in good health. The rearrangement links TRBV18 to TRBJ1-5; 9 positions agree with TRBD1. The sample comprised CD4+ T cells from blood buffy coats. The CDR3 DNA reads as TGTGCCAGCTCAGGGGGACAGGGAGATCAGCCCCAGCATTTT. It yields the protein CASSGGQGDQPQHF.